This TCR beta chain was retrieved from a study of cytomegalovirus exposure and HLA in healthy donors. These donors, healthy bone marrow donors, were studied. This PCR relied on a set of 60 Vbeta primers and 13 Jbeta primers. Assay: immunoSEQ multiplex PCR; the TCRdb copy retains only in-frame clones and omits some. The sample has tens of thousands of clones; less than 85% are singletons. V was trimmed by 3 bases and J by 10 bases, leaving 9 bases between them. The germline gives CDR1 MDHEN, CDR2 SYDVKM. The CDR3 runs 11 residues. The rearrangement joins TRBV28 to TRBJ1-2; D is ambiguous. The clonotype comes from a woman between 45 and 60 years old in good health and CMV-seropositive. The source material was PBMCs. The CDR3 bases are TGTGCCAGCAGTTTTAACGGAGACTACACCTTC. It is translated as CASSFNGDYTF.